Here is one TCR beta chain with its context. Those enrolled in Seattle joined during active infection and were followed longitudinally afterward. As handled by the study authors: Amplification of reference gene primers provided the estimated nucleated cell counts. Assay used: immunoSEQ multiplex PCR; TCRdb lists only in-frame clones, some missing. D and trimming were read from the DNA, whereas the V and J calls and clone size are those reported in that table. The profile shows approximately 260,000 clones, 85% to 90% of them singletons. This entry comes from a study of blood T cell repertoires in COVID-19. Study information: Sites across the United States, Italy and Spain contributed samples from acute and convalescent COVID-19. Sources were T cells, B-cell-depleted T cells, or PBMCs; the material itself was cDNA or gDNA.

Trimming cost V 1 base and J 5 bases, with 11 bases left between them. The CDR3 spans 15 residues. Germline lookup yields CDR1 SGHTA and CDR2 FQGTGA. This chain joins TRBV7-3 and TRBJ2-2, with D possibly matching TRBD1 (6 bases). The source of this sequence is a woman aged 60-75 years with COVID-19, enrolled during active disease. The sequenced sample consisted of peripheral blood. Here the CDR3 reads CASSLKQGWTGELFF. As DNA, the CDR3 is TGTGCCAGCAGCTTAAAACAGGGCTGGACCGGGGAGCTGTTTTTT.